The clone carrying this TCR beta chain was observed many times. In germline, CDR1 is KGHDR, CDR2 SFDVKD. Trimming pared 1 base from V and 5 bases from J, leaving 16 bases between. The CDR3 has 16 amino acids. For repertoire sequencing, the TCR beta CDR3 regions were amplified from RNA transcripts. First-round RT-PCR used HTBI primers; second-round multiplex PCR followed. TCRdb recomputed calls from the multiplex PCR reads with MiXCR, one row per CDR3 protein. Among about 380,000 distinct CDR3 sequences listed, 15% were seen once. The sample belongs to a study of Graves' ophthalmopathy and Graves' hyperthyroidism. Turning to the study itself: Before any treatment, peripheral blood was taken at the initial diagnosis.

The stable label applied to hyperthyroidism with no ophthalmopathy within 18 months of follow-up. Sequenced: peripheral blood. This chain joins TRBV24-1 and TRBJ2-5; D possibly uses TRBD1 or TRBD2 (6 bases each). This receptor was obtained from a woman aged 18 to 35 with stable Graves' hyperthyroidism. The CDR3 sequence is CATSDFGGGNVETQYF. DNA of the CDR3: TGTGCCACCAGTGATTTTGGGGGCGGGAATGTGGAGACCCAGTACTTC.